Listed here are 21 T cell receptor beta chains from one sample, sequenced in a study of tumor-infiltrating lymphocytes in primary liver carcinoma. TCR beta cDNA was prepared out of 500 ng total RNA by means of a constant-region primer. TCR beta libraries came from three nested multiplex PCR rounds using slightly modified ARM-PCR. The two initial PCR rounds, roughly 9 cycles each, used TRBV1-TRBV30 forward and C-beta reverse primers. TCRdb fed the multiplex PCR reads into MiXCR, producing one record per CDR3 protein. The sample holds roughly 49,000 distinct CDR3 sequences; about 80% are singletons and the top ten take roughly 25%. Bulk tissue was left unsorted, and RNA and DNA were co-extracted from roughly 20-30 mg of it. Sample: liver tumor tissue from sampling region 5. Subset noted: tumor region T5, tumor centre. These receptors originate from a man aged 40-50 years with primary liver carcinoma and hepatitis B virus infection.

This clonotype has only one observation. Since the CDR3 does not end with the conserved phenylalanine or tryptophan, this likely comes from a read error. This chain joins TRBV29-1 and TRBJ2-7; the D gene could be TRBD1 or TRBD2 (5 bases each). Germline-derived CDR1 and CDR2 are SQVTM and ANQGSEA. The CDR3 is made up of 16 amino acids. V was cut by 7 bases and J by 7 bases, with 29 bases left in between. Here the CDR3 reads CSAMTSGTGTPYEQYI. The CDR3 coding sequence is TGCAGCGCCATGACATCTGGGACCGGCACTCCTTATGAGCAGTACATC.

Comment on this clonotype: A read error is possible here, since a much larger clone lies one base away. This rearrangement joins TRBV28 to TRBJ2-7; 7 positions agree with TRBD1. In germline, CDR1 is MDHEN, CDR2 SYDVKM. The V gene end was trimmed by 5 bases and the J gene end by 0 bases; junction bases not matched to a gene: 10. CDR3 length: 16 residues. The CDR3 sequence is CASSPRRRDSSYEQYF. The CDR3 bases are TGTGCCAGCAGTCCTCGGCGTAGGGACAGCTCCTACGAGCAGTACTTC.

This chain connects TRBV28 to TRBJ2-2; D possibly corresponds to TRBD2 (6 bases). Germline loops: CDR1 MDHEN, CDR2 SYDVKM. The CDR3 length is 14 residues. V lost 4 bases, J lost 9 bases, and 15 bases lay in between. The CDR3 bases are TGTGCCAGCAGTTCAGTAGGAGGGACCTGGGAGCTGTTTTTT. Residues: CASSSVGGTWELFF.

On this clonotype itself: At one end the junction does not follow the germline gene, possibly because of a read error. The rearrangement joins TRBV11-1 to TRBJ2-2, with D possibly matching TRBD1 (6 bases). The CDR3 runs 13 residues. Germline V gene sequence: CDR1 SGHAT, CDR2 FQDESV (reference sequence). The CDR3 loop is CASSFWDTSELFF. In nucleotides, the CDR3 is TGTGCCAGTAGCTTTTGGGACACCAGTGAGCTGTTTTTT. Looking up the rest from reference TRBV11-1 and TRBJ2-2 gives the full variable domain: EAEVAQSPRYKITEKSQAVAFWCDPISGHATLYWYRQILGQGPELLVQFQDESVVDDSQLPKDRFSAERLKGVDSTLKIQPAELGDSAMYLCASSFWDTSELFFGEGSRLTVL.

V and J are TRBV5-1 and TRBJ2-1; D is perhaps TRBD1 or TRBD2 (6 bases each). The germline V and J ends were trimmed by 10 bases and 2 bases, with 19 bases remaining between them. Germline-derived CDR1 and CDR2 are SGHRS and YFSETQ. The CDR3 is 15 amino acids. The chain's CDR3 is CAGMVGGAAYNEQFF. The CDR3 coding sequence is TGCGCCGGCATGGTGGGGGGCGCCGCCTACAATGAGCAGTTCTTC. The variable domain in full, completed from reference TRBV5-1 and TRBJ2-1, reads KAGVTQTPRYLIKTRGQQVTLSCSPISGHRSVSWYQQTPGQGLQFLFEYFSETQRNKGNFPGRFSGRQFSNSRSEMNVSTLELGDSALYLCAGMVGGAAYNEQFFGPGTRLTVL.

This clonotype was detected many times. CDR3 region: CSARGTSDYEQYF. CDR3 coding DNA: TGCAGTGCTAGGGGGACTAGCGACTACGAGCAGTACTTC. This chain links TRBV20-1 with TRBJ2-7; 10 positions match TRBD2. V was clipped by 3 bases and J by 3 bases; unmatched bases: 2. This CDR3 has 13 amino acids. CDR1 is DFQATT and CDR2 is SNEGSKA in the germline V gene (reference sequence).

To note about this clonotype: Germline and junction disagree at one end, which may indicate a read error. The rearrangement uses TRBV24-1 and TRBJ2-6, with D hard to call. The CDR3 covers 16 residues. CDR1 and CDR2 (germline): KGHDR, SFDVKD. The CDR3 DNA reads as TGTGCCACCAGTGATGATGTTCGCTCTGGGACCAACGTCCTGACTTTC. Protein sequence: CATSDDVRSGTNVLTF.

As to this clonotype: A much larger clonotype is one base distant, so this may be a read error. The chain combines TRBV5-1 with TRBJ2-1; D is possibly TRBD2 (5 bases). Germline V gene data show CDR1 as SGHRS and CDR2 as YFSETQ. CDR3 length: 13 residues. V gave up 2 bases and J gave up 7 bases, with 10 bases separating them. The DNA of the CDR3 is TGCGCCAGCAGCTTTGCGGAGGTGAATGAGCAGTTCTTC. It yields the protein CASSFAEVNEQFF.

Concerning this clonotype itself: One end of the junction does not line up with germline, which may come from a read error. This rearrangement joins TRBV4-3 to TRBJ2-5, with unresolved D. This CDR3 has 14 amino acids. Germline V gene lookup returns CDR1 LGHNA and CDR2 YSLEER. CDR3 nucleotides: TGCGCCAGCAGCCAAGAGGAGTACTTGGGAACCCAGTGCTTC. Its translation: CASSQEEYLGTQCF.

Comment on this clonotype: A junction boundary mismatches the germline segment, possibly from a read error. The V call is TRBV28, the J call TRBJ2-1; perhaps TRBD1 as D (5 bases). Germline CDR1 is MDHEN and CDR2 is SYDVKM. CDR3 size: 15 residues. The CDR3 nucleotides are TGTGGCAGCAGTTCCTCTCGTAGGGGAAAGCATGAGCAGTTCTTC. This encodes CGSSSSRRGKHEQFF.

In DNA form, the CDR3 reads TGTGCCAGCAGCTTACTAACGGGGCACGAGCAGTACTTC. Amino acid sequence: CASSLLTGHEQYF. The chain combines TRBV5-5 with TRBJ2-7; either TRBD1 or TRBD2 may supply D (5 bases each). V shed 2 bases and J shed 5 bases, with 11 bases lying between them. The CDR3 sequence is 13 residues long. Looked up from germline, CDR1 is SGHKS and CDR2 is YYEKEE (reference sequence).

The chain combines TRBV4-2 with TRBJ1-3; D gene unclear. Trimming cost V 7 bases and J 2 bases, with 15 bases left between them. Germline values: CDR1 LGHNA, CDR2 YNFKEQ. This CDR3 comprises 15 residues. The CDR3 region has the DNA TGTGCCAGCAACCACCTCCTGGGGACTGGAAACACCATATATTTT. This gives the protein CASNHLLGTGNTIYF.

This clonotype was counted only a few times. This may arise from a read error, as a much more abundant clone is one base away. The chain joins TRBV2 to TRBJ1-1; unclear D gene. The CDR3 covers 13 residues. Trimming took off 10 bases at V and 1 base at J, with 13 bases between the two ends. The V gene's germline CDR1 is SNHLY and CDR2 FYNNEI. CDR3 amino acids: CATTTDPNTEAFF. Written as DNA, the CDR3 is TGTGCCACCACAACGGACCCGAACACTGAAGCTTTCTTT.

J is TRBJ2-7 and V is TRBV5-4; 8 nucleotides line up with TRBD1. The CDR3 totals 14 residues. Germline V gene sequence: CDR1 SGHNT, CDR2 YYREEE (reference sequence). After removal of 4 bases from V and 5 bases from J, the junction contained 8 bases not matched to a gene. This CDR3 is CASSEADRAHEQYF. The DNA for the CDR3 is TGTGCCAGCAGCGAGGCGGACAGGGCCCACGAGCAGTACTTC.

In this sample, this clonotype turned up once. The conserved closing phenylalanine or tryptophan is absent in this CDR3, likely reflecting a read error. The DNA is omitted, as the CDR3 cannot be located on it reliably, and the CDR3 follows TCRdb's listing. V is TRBV11-1 and J is TRBJ2-4; the table calls TRBD2, which could not be checked here. Germline CDR1 and CDR2: SGHAT and FQDESV (reference sequence). A total of 17 residues make up the CDR3, ends included. The CDR3 spells CASSFPGTSGTKNIKYL.

Only a few counts were recorded for this clonotype. An end of the junction does not agree with germline; a read error may underlie this. The chain couples TRBV5-1 to TRBJ1-1, with D unclear. CDR1 is SGHRS and CDR2 is YFSETQ in the germline V gene. This CDR3 has 14 amino acids. CDR3 sequence (DNA): TGCGCCAGCGGCTTGGACTGCATGAACACTGAAGCTTTCTTT. Its protein is CASGLDCMNTEAFF.

Comment on this clonotype: The CDR3 ends on some other residue instead of the conserved phenylalanine or tryptophan, so this is likely a read error. This chain connects TRBV29-1 to TRBJ1-1, with 7 bases lining up with TRBD1. The CDR3 length is 14 residues. The V segment lost 7 bases and the J segment 6 bases; nucleotides outside the gene matches: 14. The germline V gene has CDR1 SQVTM and CDR2 ANQGSEA. The chain's CDR3 is CSAYKGAASAEAFY. CDR3 nucleotides: TGCAGCGCCTACAAGGGGGCAGCCTCTGCTGAAGCTTTCTAT.

This clonotype was recorded only once. A read error may be the cause here, since a much bigger clone is one base away. This chain joins TRBV18 and TRBJ2-7; D is uncertain. Germline V gene lookup returns CDR1 KGHSH and CDR2 LQKENI. The length of the CDR3 is 13 residues. CDR3 DNA sequence: TGTACCAGCTCACCTGGACCGATCTACGAGCAGTACTTC. Its protein product is CTSSPGPIYEQYF. Looking up the rest from reference TRBV18 and TRBJ2-7 gives the full variable domain: NAGVMQNPRHLVRRRGQEARLRCSPMKGHSHVYWYRQLPEEGLKFMVYLQKENIIDESGMPKERFSAEFPKEGPSILRIQQVVRGDSAAYFCTSSPGPIYEQYFGPGTRLTVT.

About this clonotype: One end of the junction fails to match germline, which may point to a read error. The genes are TRBV11-3 and TRBJ2-1; no clear D gene. Germline CDR1 reads SGHNT; CDR2 reads YENEEA. The CDR3 has 14 residues. The CDR3 here is CVSSFTGPYSEQFF. The CDR3 coding sequence is TGTGTCAGCAGCTTCACCGGCCCCTACAGTGAGCAGTTCTTC. Supplemented by reference TRBV11-3 and TRBJ2-1, the full variable domain reads EAGVVQSPRYKIIEKKQPVAFWCNPISGHNTLYWYLQNLGQGPELLIRYENEEAVDDSQLPKDRFSAERLKGVDSTLKIQPAELGDSAVYLCVSSFTGPYSEQFFGPGTRLTVL.

The V gene is TRBV24-1, the J gene TRBJ2-5, with D possibly matching TRBD1 (6 bases). The CDR3 is made up of 17 amino acids. Germline CDR1 and CDR2: KGHDR and SFDVKD. V lost 5 bases and J 5 bases, leaving 23 bases between the germline ends. As DNA, the CDR3 is TGTGCCACCAGTGCGGGCAAAAGATATGGGGGCAGGGAGACCCAGTACTTC. It encodes CATSAGKRYGGRETQYF.

As for this clonotype: Without the conserved terminal phenylalanine or tryptophan, this CDR3 likely stems from a read error. The genes are TRBV4-1 and TRBJ2-1; TRBD1 aligns across 11 bases. Germline V gene data show CDR1 as MGHRA and CDR2 as YSYEKL. Trimming cost V 4 bases and J 7 bases; bases outside gene matches: 6. CDR3 length: 15 residues. CDR3 residues: CASSRGQGAWNEQFI. Here the CDR3 DNA reads TGCGCCAGCAGCCGAGGACAGGGGGCTTGGAATGAGCAGTTCATC.